Included here is one T cell receptor beta chain sequence, with context. This sample stems from a study of shared clonotypes between healthy human individuals. Unsorted samples relied on roughly 99 million PBMCs, which served as the source of genomic DNA. The CDR3 totals 15 residues. After removal of 2 bases from V and 1 base from J, the junction contained 2 bases not matched to a gene. Germline lookup yields CDR1 SGDLS and CDR2 YYNGEE. Unsorted PBMC replicate PCRs drew on about 280 ng DNA, representing tens of thousands of T cell genomes. In the source study's methods: Filtering was not the same, since immunoSEQ gave junction-only sequences without quality scores. Method: immunoSEQ multiplex PCR; TCRdb's copy keeps in-frame clones and lacks some. V, J and clone size are those of that table, while D and trimming were read from the DNA. The sample yields 550,000 to 600,000 clones, roughly four fifths seen once.

The chain uses TRBV9 and TRBJ2-2; 7 bases line up with TRBD1. This clonotype was obtained from a middle-aged woman in good health. Some clones in this sample may be carry-over from other donors' samples. Sequencing was done on a sample of PBMCs. This CDR3 is CASSVRDRNTGELFF. CDR3 coding DNA: TGTGCCAGCAGCGTCCGGGACAGGAACACCGGGGAGCTGTTTTTT.